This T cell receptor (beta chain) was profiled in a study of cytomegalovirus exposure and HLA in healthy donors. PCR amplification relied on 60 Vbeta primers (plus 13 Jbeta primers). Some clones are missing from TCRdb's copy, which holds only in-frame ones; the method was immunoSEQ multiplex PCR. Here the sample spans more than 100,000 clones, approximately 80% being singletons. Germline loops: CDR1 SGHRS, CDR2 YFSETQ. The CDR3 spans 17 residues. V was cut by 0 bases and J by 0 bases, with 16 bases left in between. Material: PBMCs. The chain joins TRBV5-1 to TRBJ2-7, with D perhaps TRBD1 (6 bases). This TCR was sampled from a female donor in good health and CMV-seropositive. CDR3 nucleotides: TGCGCCAGCAGCTTGGTGAGCAGGGGCCCCTTCTCCTACGAGCAGTACTTC. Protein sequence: CASSLVSRGPFSYEQYF.